This passage covers 20 T cell receptor beta chains from one sample sequenced in a study of cytomegalovirus exposure and HLA in healthy donors. A multiplex PCR was run with 60 Vbeta primers and 13 Jbeta primers. TCRdb keeps only in-frame clones here, not all; method: immunoSEQ multiplex PCR. Of 130,000 or so clones in the sample, roughly 74% were seen once. The sample was PBMCs. Source of these receptors: a male donor in good health and CMV-seronegative.

This chain connects TRBV7-3 to TRBJ2-7; 7 bases match TRBD2. Looked up from germline, CDR1 is SGHTA and CDR2 is FQGTGA. CDR3 length: 14 residues. V lost 6 bases and J lost 0; bases outside the gene matches: 5. The CDR3 region is CASSLAASSYEQYF. In DNA form, the CDR3 reads TGTGCCAGCAGTCTAGCGGCCAGCTCCTACGAGCAGTACTTC.

This clone was detected only once. This sequence joins TRBV7-2 and TRBJ2-7; D gene ambiguous. There are 18 residues in the CDR3. Germline CDR1 SGHTA, CDR2 FQGNSA. Trimming stripped 3 bases from V and 0 bases from J, with 21 bases between. In nucleotides, the CDR3 is TGTGCCAGCAGCTTTAAGCGCACCAGTCCCCTATACTCCTACGAGCAGTACTTC. Residues: CASSFKRTSPLYSYEQYF.

This clone was detected once. The chain combines TRBV14 with TRBJ2-1; the match to TRBD2 covers 14 bases. Germline loops: CDR1 SGHDN, CDR2 FVKESK. Trimming cost V 0 bases and J 2 bases; bases outside gene matches: 6. The CDR3 length is 19 residues. The CDR3 spells CASSQDKTTSGRAYNEQFF. CDR3 DNA sequence: TGTGCCAGCAGCCAAGATAAGACGACTAGCGGGAGGGCCTACAATGAGCAGTTCTTC.

The gene calls are TRBV7-2 and TRBJ2-7; 11 bases are a match to TRBD2. V gave up 4 bases and J gave up 9 bases; unmatched junction bases: 8. In germline, CDR1 is SGHTA, CDR2 FQGNSA. The CDR3 loop spans 14 amino acids. Here the CDR3 DNA reads TGTGCCAGCAGCTCACTACTAGCGGGAGTGGTGCAGTACTTC. Translation gives CASSSLLAGVVQYF.

This clone was counted between two and nine times. V and J are TRBV5-4 and TRBJ2-7, with 7 positions matching TRBD2. CDR1 is SGHNT, CDR2 YYREEE, per germline (reference sequence). V lost 4 bases and J lost 3; bases outside the gene matches: 7. CDR3 size: 14 residues. DNA of the CDR3: TGTGCCAGCAGCCGGGAAGGCGGGAGCTACGAGCAGTACTTC. The encoded protein is CASSREGGSYEQYF. Complete variable domain (other parts from reference TRBV5-4 and TRBJ2-7): ETGVTQSPTHLIKTRGQQVTLRCSSQSGHNTVSWYQQALGQGPQFIFQYYREEENGRGNFPPRFSGLQFPNYSSELNVNALELDDSALYLCASSREGGSYEQYFGPGTRLTVT.

This CDR3 reads CASSLKALASTDTQYF. CDR3 nucleotides: TGTGCCAGCAGCTTAAAGGCACTAGCAAGCACAGATACGCAGTATTTT. The genes are TRBV13 and TRBJ2-3, with TRBD2 as a possible D gene (6 bases). This CDR3 spans 16 amino acids. Germline V gives CDR1 PRHDT, CDR2 FYEKMQ (reference sequence). Trimming removed 2 bases at V and 0 bases at J, with 12 bases between.

As for this clone: The sample holds other DNA sequences that translate to the same CDR3. The rearrangement uses TRBV13 and TRBJ2-7; D remains unclear. Germline CDR1 reads PRHDT; CDR2 reads FYEKMQ (reference sequence). V was pared by 4 bases and J by 4 bases, with 14 bases between. The CDR3 loop spans 14 amino acids. The CDR3 DNA reads TGTGCCAGCAGCTCTCTATCTGGTTTGTACGAGCAGTACTTC. It encodes CASSSLSGLYEQYF.

The chain links TRBV28 to TRBJ1-1; D may be TRBD1 (6 bases). Germline V gene sequence: CDR1 MDHEN, CDR2 SYDVKM. Trimming took 8 bases from V and 0 from J, leaving 10 bases between them. This CDR3 comprises 13 residues. The CDR3 DNA reads as TGTGCCAGCGGGGGCACGATGAACACTGAAGCTTTCTTT. Amino acid sequence: CASGGTMNTEAFF.

This clone was counted a single time. The chain is built from TRBV28 and TRBJ2-1, with TRBD2 matching 10 bases. V lost 4 bases, J lost 8 bases, and 8 bases stayed unmatched. Germline values: CDR1 MDHEN, CDR2 SYDVKM. This CDR3 region has 15 residues. The CDR3 DNA follows: TGTGCCAGCAGTTGGCTTCTAGCGGGGGACTATGAGCAGTTCTTC. Translated: CASSWLLAGDYEQFF.

A remark on this clone: This sample also contains other DNA sequences that code for the same CDR3. The chain recombines TRBV4-3 with TRBJ2-7, with 7 bases aligning to TRBD2. CDR1 LGHNA and CDR2 YSLEER come from the germline V gene. The CDR3 extends over 17 amino acids. V was pared by 1 base and J by 0 bases, with 9 bases of the junction left unmatched. Written as DNA, the CDR3 is TGCGCCAGCAGCCAAGGTCTCGGAGGGAGGGCCTCCTACGAGCAGTACTTC. Its protein is CASSQGLGGRASYEQYF.

V gene TRBV30 combines with J gene TRBJ1-2; the D is unclear. The CDR3 has 12 amino acids. Looked up from germline, CDR1 is GTSNPN and CDR2 is SVGIG (reference sequence). The V end lost 3 bases, the J end lost 8 bases, and 13 bases lay between the germline ends. The CDR3 region has the DNA TGTGCCTGGAGAAGAGGGTTAGAGGGCTACACCTTC. Amino acid sequence: CAWRRGLEGYTF.

This chain joins TRBV15 and TRBJ2-7, with 9 bases identical to TRBD1. The CDR3 totals 15 residues. V lost 0 bases to trimming and J lost 6 bases; unmatched junction nucleotides: 6. In germline, CDR1 is LNHNV, CDR2 YYDKDF (reference sequence). The CDR3 spells CATSRDLGTGTEQYF. The CDR3 nucleotides are TGTGCCACCAGCAGAGATCTCGGGACAGGGACCGAGCAGTACTTC.

The CDR3 DNA reads as TGTGCCAGCAGCCAAGCGACAGGCTCTGGAAACACCATATATTTT. Translating it yields CASSQATGSGNTIYF. The chain carries TRBV14 and TRBJ1-3; D may be TRBD1 (6 bases). This CDR3 is built from 15 residues. Germline CDR1 SGHDN, CDR2 FVKESK. Trimming took 1 base from V and 0 from J, leaving 7 bases between them.

Here the CDR3 DNA reads TGCAGCGTTGGGGCGGGGGACAACACCGGGGAGCTGTTTTTT. This encodes CSVGAGDNTGELFF. V usage is TRBV29-1 and J usage is TRBJ2-2, with 7 bases that match TRBD2. The CDR3 consists of 14 residues. V gave up 4 bases and J gave up 2 bases; unmatched junction bases: 4. Germline V CDR1 and CDR2: SQVTM, ANQGSEA.

This clone was counted only a few times. This chain links TRBV7-6 with TRBJ2-4; possible D gene TRBD2, 6 bases. This CDR3 is built from 15 residues. V dropped 5 bases and J dropped 2 bases, with 13 bases sitting between them. The germline V gene encodes CDR1 SGHVS and CDR2 FNYEAQ. Here the CDR3 reads CASSAGSLTKNIQYF. The CDR3, as DNA: TGTGCCAGCAGCGCCGGGAGTCTGACCAAAAACATTCAGTACTTC.

This rearrangement joins TRBV27 to TRBJ2-6; no clear D. The length of the CDR3 is 13 residues. Per germline, CDR1 MNHEY and CDR2 SMNVEV (reference sequence). Trimming cost V 3 bases and J 4 bases, with 4 bases left between them. For the CDR3, the DNA is TGTGCCAGCAGTTTTATGGGGGCCAACGTCCTGACTTTC. Translating gives CASSFMGANVLTF.

J is TRBJ2-7 and V is TRBV27; a weak D match, TRBD2 (6 bases). Germline V CDR1 and CDR2: MNHEY, SMNVEV (reference sequence). V lost 0 bases, J lost 7 bases, and 7 bases lay in between. There are 12 residues in the CDR3. The CDR3 here is CASSLSRGEQYF. CDR3 DNA: TGTGCCAGCAGTTTATCCCGGGGGGAGCAGTACTTC.

The chain has TRBV28 and TRBJ2-7; TRBD1 matches 7 bases. CDR3 length equals 11 residues. Germline-derived CDR1 and CDR2 are MDHEN and SYDVKM. V trimming: 6 bases; J trimming: 6 bases; junction bases outside the gene matches: 2. DNA for the CDR3: TGTGCCAGCAGAAGACAGGGCGAGCAGTACTTC. Protein product: CASRRQGEQYF.

The CDR3: CSVDVVLGETQYF. Here the CDR3 DNA reads TGCAGCGTTGACGTAGTCCTAGGTGAGACCCAGTACTTC. The genes are TRBV29-1 and TRBJ2-5; D uncertain. Germline V gene lookup returns CDR1 SQVTM and CDR2 ANQGSEA. The CDR3 totals 13 residues. V was pared by 3 bases and J by 5 bases, with 13 bases between.

This clone was detected only a few times. The rearrangement links TRBV28 to TRBJ2-5; possibly TRBD2 for D (6 bases). The V end was cut by 6 bases, the J end by 7 bases, with 18 bases between. The CDR3 runs 14 residues. CDR1 MDHEN and CDR2 SYDVKM come from the germline V gene. The CDR3 DNA is TGTGCCAGCAGCCCACCAATTGGGACTTGGACCCAGTACTTC. Residues: CASSPPIGTWTQYF.